The source of this T cell receptor beta chain is a study of blood T cells in healthy people across ages (dated by TCRdb to the mid-2010s). Describing the broader study: Template switching captured roughly one uniquely barcoded TCR beta cDNA molecule per two T cells in model experiments. Age-related changes in TCR beta repertoire diversity were measured in the study by deep sequencing normalized with unique cDNA molecular identifiers. Donors were grouped into four age groups: young (average about 15 years), middle-aged (about 38), aged (around 60) and long-lived (approximately 75). For two donors (one aged 18 to 30 and one aged 80 or older), the study analyzed two additional independent replicas of 1 million unique cDNA reads from the same blood draw.

In this sample, this clonotype turned up a few times. Its antigen remains unidentified. No base quality values were provided; no much bigger clone lies one nucleotide off. The germline V gene specifies MRHNA as CDR1 and SNTAGT as CDR2. V is pared back by 8 bases and J by 3 bases, with 10 bases lying between the germline termini. The CDR3 sequence holds 13 residues, the cysteine and phenylalanine included. Only the CDR3 part of the read is kept: 39 bases, read in frame from the first base. What the authors observed across the whole study: Observed TCR beta diversity per million T cells fell roughly linearly with age, and a significant reduction was already apparent by age approximately 40. The long-lived group showed more naive CD4+ T cells, fewer expanded clones and increased TCR diversity than the aged group, suggesting age selection. Estimates of total diversity based on one million sequenced T cells were regarded as lower bounds and as underestimates. A strong correlation was found between observed TCR beta diversity and the percentage of naive T cells measured by flow cytometry. Bulk unsorted PBMC profiling prevented conclusive comparison of naive and antigen-experienced compartments. The CMV infection status of donors was not known, potentially confounding age-related changes in expanded clonotypes.

The library was made by 5' RACE. Sequencing took place on an Illumina HiSeq 2500. A second PCR of about 7 to 12 cycles was performed with a sample-barcoded 5' primer and a J-beta primer mix. Each TCR beta cDNA molecule received a unique molecular identifier from a template-switch 5' adaptor carrying 12 random nucleotides. Each sample yielded at least 2.5 million CDR3-containing paired-end reads. The Mint cDNA synthesis kit, primed by a TRBC-specific oligonucleotide, was used to synthesize first-strand cDNA from all RNA. Following uracil-DNA glycosylase treatment, all cDNA underwent a first 18-cycle PCR with the universal primers M1SS and BC2_uni_R. Regarding the original processing steps: For normalization, 1 million high-quality reads, each with a distinct molecular identifier, were randomly selected from each sample. Instead of being binned into consensus sequences, reads that shared molecular identifiers were thrown out. CDR3 identification, clonotype clustering and error correction used MiTCR with a Q25 quality threshold and the strictest error-elimination algorithm. A nonparametric unseen species model with Euler transformation was used to estimate a lower bound on total TCR beta diversity. TCRdb reprocessed the public reads (quality trimming at Q25 with fastp, clone calling with MiXCR) and kept in-frame beta chains. CDR3 protein sequences are deduplicated, and each keeps its most common genes and DNA. The V and J calls here are based on TCRdb, not the publication. In all, the sample holds almost 550,000 distinct CDR3 sequences, and around 24% of those were seen once. 8.7% of the sample belongs to the ten largest clones.

Donors were 35 to 40 systemically healthy Caucasian individuals from Russia aged 6 to 90 years. About 9.1 milliliters of peripheral blood were collected from each donor into EDTA-treated Vacutainer tubes. Ficoll-Paque density-gradient centrifugation was used to isolate PBMCs, with at least 6.5 million obtained per sample. Total RNA was extracted from PBMCs with Trizol reagent, with at least 5 micrograms obtained per sample. For every donor, an aliquot of PBMCs went through flow cytometry to measure the percentages of naive CD45RAhigh/CD27high T cells. This sample also belongs to another study, concerning T cells of mothers and their children. That second publication adds: Donors were nine systemically healthy Caucasian individuals: three mothers and their six children. cDNA synthesis used all of the extracted RNA, with approximately 1.4 ug of RNA in each 15 ul reaction. In the second PCR, the M1S primer added sample barcodes and 2-4 random nucleotides. Over 9 million TCR beta CDR3 reads came from each mother, compared with some 3 million reads from each child. Thymic selection shapes the output of TCR recombination in a similar way in related and unrelated pairs, and inherited differences have a minor effect. Related mother-child pairs always showed normalized repertoire overlap that was slightly higher than in unrelated mother-child pairs, though the difference was never significant. No persistent microchimeric T cell clones were detected, at a sensitivity of 90 to 100 clones per million clonotypes. To look for features that set related mother-child pairs apart from unrelated individuals, the researchers ran deep NGS to compare the TCR beta repertoires of mothers and children. Mothers averaged around 43 +/- 4 years of age and children averaged around 10 +/- 4 years. After adapter ligation with NEBNext reagents, the libraries were sequenced on Illumina HiSeq 2000 with 100+100 nt paired-end reads. To prevent cross-contamination, the mother and child libraries were prepared one month apart and sequenced in separate runs. Between roughly 500,000 and 2,000,000 distinct TCR beta clonotypes were identified per donor. Naive TCR beta clonotypes were estimated from low-frequency clonotypes matched to each donor's FACS-determined naive share, without sorting.

The source is a boy between 10 and 17 years old in good health. Input material: blood. The sequence links TRBV6-4 to TRBJ1-4, with an unclear D gene assignment. The nucleotides read TGTGCCAGCTGGAGAGCTTCTAATGAAAAACTGTTTTTT. Its product reads: CASWRASNEKLFF.